The clone carrying this TCR beta chain was seen a few times. No antigen is known for it. The CDR3 spans 14 residues. Germline CDR1 is SGHVS and CDR2 is FNYEAQ. Trimming pared 5 bases from V and 5 bases from J, leaving 15 bases between. This sample stems from a study of identical twins. Regarding the study as a whole: Invariant T cells like MAIT and iNKT could partly confound the zero-insertion analyses.

TCRdb reprocessed the 5' RACE reads via MiXCR and lists one record per CDR3 protein. The table lists 700,000 to 950,000 distinct CDR3 sequences, 9% to 15% of them singletons. These data were also filed under a second study, of yellow fever vaccine responses in identical twins. As reported in that work: Twins reportedly mounted vaccine T cell responses that seemed partly convergent, partly personalized.

The chain employs TRBV7-6 and TRBJ1-1; D is undetermined. This clonotype originated in a woman aged 18-30 years in good health. The sequenced material came from PBMCs. The CDR3 sequence is CASSLLAGNTEAFF. CDR3 bases: TGTGCCAGCAGCCTTCTTGCGGGTAATACTGAAGCTTTCTTT.